The text below deals with one T cell receptor beta chain. Which antigen it targets is not known. Relative to the germline gene, one junction end is altered; a read error may explain this. CD4+ T cells from unexposed donors were collected before the COVID-19 pandemic (2011-2018). After more than nine days of culture, CD4+ T cells were isolated with the EasySep CD4+ T cell isolation kit. As cell number allowed, CD4+ T cells from unexposed donors were tested for reactivity to SARS-CoV-2 S and N and to four common cold coronavirus spike pools. Approximately 1.8 million PBMCs per well were cultured in IMDM with about 4.9% human AB serum and around 10 IU/ml IL-2. Half of the culture medium was replaced with fresh IL-2-containing medium on days 3 and 7. In general, every peptide culture condition was set up in three replicate wells. The leukapheresis product used for the unexposed donors was purchased from a commercial source. PBMCs were isolated from leukapheresis product or whole blood by Ficoll-Paque PLUS gradient centrifugation. PBMCs were either cryopreserved at -140 degrees C or used fresh in the expansion assay. The QIAamp Micro DNA Kit was used to extract genomic DNA from the CD4+ T cells.

The CDR3 numbers 13 residues from cysteine through phenylalanine. Only the CDR3 region is kept as DNA, spanning 39 bases read in frame from base 1. The germline V gene yields SGHTA for CDR1 and FQGNSA for CDR2. These data come from a study of CD4 T cells in relation to SARS-CoV-2 and coronaviruses (dated by TCRdb to about 2021). With respect to the entire study: The ViraFEST assay cultured PBMCs with antigen for roughly 10 days, then sequenced TCR beta CDR3s to find antigen-specific clonal expansions. An HIV-1 Nef peptide pool or a culture without peptide was used as the negative reference condition. Patient-derived lymphoblastoid cell lines were used to map the HLA restriction of shared crossreactive spike epitopes. At the level of individual TCR clonotypes, the study measured memory CD4+ T cell crossreactivity between SARS-CoV-2 spike protein and common cold coronavirus spike proteins. The Adaptive Biotechnologies TCR-sequencing kit was used to sequence samples from three pre-COVID donors and the naive versus memory experiments, whereas other data were Illumina-based. A different, Illumina-based TCR-beta assay was used to sequence expansion assays from other donors in the study. Study-wide conclusions, independent of this receptor: No donor contributed both pre-pandemic and post-infection samples, which limited tracing the source of pre-existing responses. Since the crossreactivity analysis centred on spike protein, crossreactivity against other viral proteins was not assessed. In about 71% of donors, memory CD4+ clonotypes turned up that crossrecognized SARS-CoV-2 and at least one common cold coronavirus spike. Crossreactive clones showed significantly weaker SARS-CoV-2-driven expansion than monoreactive clones, consistent with antigenic imprinting. The study was constrained by small numbers of patients and of tested TCRs.

The library was built by means of the immunoSEQ multiplex PCR assay. The authors' pipeline ran thus. Preprocessing removed nonproductive sequences and CDR3s not starting with C, not ending with F or W, or shorter than 7 amino acids. Antigen-specific clonotypes were called with the MANAFEST web app, based on expansion relative to reference and other culture wells. A clone was considered positive if significant expansion relative to the reference culture was observed in 2 of 3 replicate wells at an FDR below 0.05. A further requirement for positive clones was significant expansion compared with all other tandem wells, along with an odds ratio above 5. After three terminal residues were trimmed from each end, CDR3 homology was quantified as pairwise Levenshtein distance using the stringdist R package. This immuneACCESS table, as held by TCRdb, lists in-frame sequences with V and J called but not all clones. Of the missing ones, under half trace to an unresolved V gene in checked studies; the others have no known cause. D and trimming were read from the DNA, whereas the V and J calls and clone size are those reported in that table. This sample holds 25,000 to 35,000 clones; 76% were observed only once. The top ten hold about 16% of the sample.

The chain is encoded by TRBV7-2 joined to TRBJ2-4, with no reliable assignment of the D segment. The specimen sequenced was CD4+ T cells from PBMCs, cultured in vitro. This TCR was sampled from a human donor in good health. The DNA sequence reads TGTGCCAGCAGCTTACCTGACAAAGACATTCAGTACTTC. Its translation is CASSLPDKDIQYF.